One and the same sample provided the 12 T cell receptor beta chains below, sequenced in a study of T cell repertoires in cytomegalovirus infection (dated by TCRdb to between 2018 and 2020). TCRdb records Illumina HiSeq 1500 as the sequencer. TCRdb cleaned the public reads at Q25 with fastp, built clones with MiXCR and kept in-frame beta chains. Every entry covers one CDR3 protein and lists the most common genes and DNA from its rows. Present in this sample are about 490,000 distinct CDR3 sequences, around 11% of which were seen just once. Of the sample, 10% is held by the ten largest clones. The specimen sequenced was PBMCs. The receptors were gathered from a human donor in good health (CMV status not recorded). Some clones in this sample may be carry-over from other donors' samples.

The CDR3: CASRLKMNTEAFF. The CDR3 DNA reads TGCGCCAGCAGACTTAAAATGAACACTGAAGCTTTCTTT. This sequence joins TRBV10-1 and TRBJ1-1, with no clear D. Looked up from germline, CDR1 is WNHNN and CDR2 is SYGVQD (reference sequence). Trimming cost V 6 bases and J 0 bases, with 8 bases left between them. The CDR3 length is 13 residues.

This clonotype was observed many times. DNA for the CDR3: TGTGCCAGCAGCTCTAAGGAGAGCTCCTACAATGAGCAGTTCTTC. Its protein product is CASSSKESSYNEQFF. V usage is TRBV7-3 and J usage is TRBJ2-1; D not certain. This CDR3 has 15 amino acids. Trimming left V 4 bases short and J 0 bases short, with 10 bases between. Germline loops: CDR1 SGHTA, CDR2 FQGTGA.

This clonotype has a count of ten or more. This rearrangement joins TRBV9 to TRBJ2-7; no clear D. V gave up 0 bases and J gave up 7 bases, with 14 bases separating them. The CDR3 has 14 amino acids. Germline V gene lookup returns CDR1 SGDLS and CDR2 YYNGEE. The CDR3 DNA reads as TGTGCCAGCAGCGTAGGAGACCCTCCCGGGGAGCAGTACTTC. Protein product: CASSVGDPPGEQYF.

This clonotype was found many times. The V and J genes are TRBV28 and TRBJ2-5; D not resolved. V gave up 4 bases and J gave up 0 bases, with 3 bases separating them. CDR3 size: 12 residues. Germline assignment: CDR1 MDHEN and CDR2 SYDVKM. The CDR3 reads CASSSYQETQYF. CDR3 bases: TGTGCCAGCAGTTCGTACCAAGAGACCCAGTACTTC.

This clonotype was seen at least ten times. The CDR3 protein is CASSEGRPSDYEQYF. The CDR3 nucleotides read TGTGCCAGCAGTGAGGGTCGGCCGTCAGACTACGAGCAGTACTTC. The chain carries TRBV2 and TRBJ2-7, with D unclear. Germline-derived CDR1 and CDR2 are SNHLY and FYNNEI. There are 15 residues in the CDR3. V was trimmed by 3 bases and J by 3 bases, leaving 15 bases between them. Filled out from reference TRBV2 and TRBJ2-7, the complete variable domain reads EPEVTQTPSHQVTQMGQEVILRCVPISNHLYFYWYRQILGQKVEFLVSFYNNEISEKSEIFDDQFSVERPDGSNFTLKIRSTKLEDSAMYFCASSEGRPSDYEQYFGPGTRLTVT.

This clonotype was seen at least ten times. The chain couples TRBV28 to TRBJ2-2, with no clear D. Looked up from germline, CDR1 is MDHEN and CDR2 is SYDVKM. The V gene lost 6 bases and the J gene lost 2 bases, with 19 bases spanning the gap. The CDR3 covers 17 residues. The CDR3 protein is CASSPPPYRSNTGELFF. The CDR3 DNA sequence: TGTGCCAGCAGCCCTCCACCCTACAGAAGCAACACCGGGGAGCTGTTTTTT.

This clonotype was picked up many times. The chain recombines TRBV7-8 with TRBJ1-5; no firm D call. Germline CDR1 reads SGHVS; CDR2 reads FQNEAQ. The CDR3 length is 12 residues. V lost 4 bases and J 7 bases, leaving 8 bases between the germline ends. Written as DNA, the CDR3 is TGTGCCAGCAGCTCCTTACGACAGCCCCAGCATTTT. Its translation: CASSSLRQPQHF. Filled out from reference TRBV7-8 and TRBJ1-5, the complete variable domain reads GAGVSQSPRYKVAKRGQDVALRCDPISGHVSLFWYQQALGQGPEFLTYFQNEAQLDKSGLPSDRFFAERPEGSVSTLKIQRTQQEDSAVYLCASSSLRQPQHFGDGTRLSIL.

This clonotype has a count of ten or more. The chain has TRBV7-2 and TRBJ2-4; D might be TRBD1 or TRBD2, each matching 5 bases. The germline V gene has CDR1 SGHTA and CDR2 FQGNSA. The ends were cut back, 0 bases at V and 10 bases at J, with 16 bases in the middle. The CDR3 contains 15 residues. Here the CDR3 DNA reads TGTGCCAGCAGCTTAGCTTCCCGGACTGGGGGTATTCAGTACTTC. This encodes CASSLASRTGGIQYF.

This sequence joins TRBV2 and TRBJ1-1; TRBD1 matches 8 bases. Losses at the gene ends were 6 bases for V and 6 bases for J; bases not matched to a gene: 9. Germline CDR1 is SNHLY and CDR2 is FYNNEI. This CDR3 is 14 amino acids long. CDR3 sequence: CASSPGQGGPEAFF. The CDR3 coding sequence is TGTGCCAGCAGCCCAGGACAGGGAGGGCCTGAAGCTTTCTTT.

The table lists this clonotype with many counts. The chain recombines TRBV12-3 or TRBV12-4 with TRBJ2-3; D is uncertain. With 1 base removed from V and 3 bases from J, the gap between germline ends came to 8 bases. The CDR3 has 14 residues. The DNA for the CDR3 is TGTGCCAGCAGTTTAGGTTTGAGGACAGATACGCAGTATTTT. Translated: CASSLGLRTDTQYF.

This clonotype was recorded many times. The rearrangement links TRBV4-2 to TRBJ1-3, with D possibly matching TRBD1 (5 bases). CDR3 size: 13 residues. The V end was cut by 4 bases, the J end by 4 bases, with 8 bases between. CDR1 and CDR2 from the germline V gene are LGHNA and YNFKEQ. In nucleotides, the CDR3 is TGTGCCAGCAGCCCGACAGACGGAAACACCATATATTTT. Translation gives CASSPTDGNTIYF.

This clonotype was detected ten times or more. The chain employs TRBV12-3 or TRBV12-4 and TRBJ2-1; 10 nucleotides align to TRBD2. This CDR3 contains 16 residues. With V trimmed by 7 bases and J by 7 bases, 13 bases remained unmatched. CDR3 sequence (DNA): TGTGCCAGCAATGCCCTAGCGGGAGATTCTCTTAATGAGCAGTTCTTC. Its protein product is CASNALAGDSLNEQFF.